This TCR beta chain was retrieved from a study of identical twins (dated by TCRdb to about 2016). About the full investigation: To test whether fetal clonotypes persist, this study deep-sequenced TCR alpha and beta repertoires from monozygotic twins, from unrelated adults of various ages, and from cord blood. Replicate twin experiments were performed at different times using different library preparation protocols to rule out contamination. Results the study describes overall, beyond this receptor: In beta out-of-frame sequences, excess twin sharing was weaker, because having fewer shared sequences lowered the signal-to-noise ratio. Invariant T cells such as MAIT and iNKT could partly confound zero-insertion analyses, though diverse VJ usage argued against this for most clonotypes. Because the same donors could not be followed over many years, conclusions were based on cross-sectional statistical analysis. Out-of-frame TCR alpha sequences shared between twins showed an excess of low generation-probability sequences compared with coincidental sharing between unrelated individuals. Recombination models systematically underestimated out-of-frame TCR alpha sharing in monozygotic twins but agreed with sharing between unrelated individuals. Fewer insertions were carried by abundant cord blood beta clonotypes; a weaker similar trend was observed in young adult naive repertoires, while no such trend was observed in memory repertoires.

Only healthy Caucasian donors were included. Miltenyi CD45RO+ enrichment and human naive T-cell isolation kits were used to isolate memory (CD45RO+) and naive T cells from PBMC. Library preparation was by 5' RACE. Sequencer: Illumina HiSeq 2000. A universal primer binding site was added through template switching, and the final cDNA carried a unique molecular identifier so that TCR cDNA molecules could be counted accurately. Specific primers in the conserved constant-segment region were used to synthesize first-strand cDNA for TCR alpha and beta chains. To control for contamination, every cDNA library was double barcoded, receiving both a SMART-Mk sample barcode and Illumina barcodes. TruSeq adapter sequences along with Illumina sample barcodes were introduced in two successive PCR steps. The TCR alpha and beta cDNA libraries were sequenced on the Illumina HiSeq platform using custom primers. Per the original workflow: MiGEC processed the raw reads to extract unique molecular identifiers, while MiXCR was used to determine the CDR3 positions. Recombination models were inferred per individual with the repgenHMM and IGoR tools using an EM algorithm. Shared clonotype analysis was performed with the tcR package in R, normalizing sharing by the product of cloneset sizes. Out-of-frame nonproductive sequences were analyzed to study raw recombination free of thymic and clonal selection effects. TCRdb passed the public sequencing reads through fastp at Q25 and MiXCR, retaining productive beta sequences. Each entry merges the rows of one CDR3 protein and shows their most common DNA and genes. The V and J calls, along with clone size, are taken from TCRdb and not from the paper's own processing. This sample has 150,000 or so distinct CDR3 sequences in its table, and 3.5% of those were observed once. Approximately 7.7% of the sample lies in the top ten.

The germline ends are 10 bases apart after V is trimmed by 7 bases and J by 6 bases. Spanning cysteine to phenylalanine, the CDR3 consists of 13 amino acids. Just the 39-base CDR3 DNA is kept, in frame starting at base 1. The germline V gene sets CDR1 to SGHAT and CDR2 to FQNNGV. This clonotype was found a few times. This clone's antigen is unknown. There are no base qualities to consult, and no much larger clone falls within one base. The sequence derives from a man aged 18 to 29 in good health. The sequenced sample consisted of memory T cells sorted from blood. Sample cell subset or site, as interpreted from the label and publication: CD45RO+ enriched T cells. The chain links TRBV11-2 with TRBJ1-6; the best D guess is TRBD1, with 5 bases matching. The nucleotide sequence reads TGTGCCAGCACAGGGCAGATTAATTCACCCCTCCACTTT. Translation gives CASTGQINSPLHF.